This T cell receptor beta chain emerged from a study of T cell responses to AZD1222 COVID-19 vaccine. Broader study findings: White British donors predominated, females outnumbered males, and clonal diversity was possibly underestimated. At baseline, seropositivity was found in only a handful of AZD1222 recipients.

To note about this clone: Its antigen remains unidentified.

This table comes from immunoSEQ multiplex PCR, and its TCRdb copy is limited to in-frame clones, with some not included. The data hold over 100,000 clones, with 91% observed a single time. The CDR3 length is 12 residues. V was clipped by 4 bases and J by 8 bases, with 8 bases between them. Germline loops: CDR1 SGHDN, CDR2 FVKESK. V usage is TRBV14 and J usage is TRBJ1-4; D gene unclear. The TCR was taken from an adult in good health. The sample in question was peripheral blood, obtained on day 0 of AZD1222 vaccination. The CDR3 reads CASSLAGEKLFF. The CDR3 DNA follows: TGTGCCAGCAGCCTGGCAGGCGAAAAACTGTTTTTT. Together with reference TRBV14 and TRBJ1-4, the CDR3 gives the full variable domain: EAGVTQFPSHSVIEKGQTVTLRCDPISGHDNLYWYRRVMGKEIKFLLHFVKESKQDESGMPNNRFLAERTGGTYSTLKVQPAELEDSGVYFCASSLAGEKLFFGSGTQLSVL.